This T cell receptor beta chain was identified during a study of shared clonotypes between healthy human individuals. V lost 6 bases to trimming and J lost 6 bases, with 23 bases between them. CDR3 length equals 16 residues. CDR1 is MRHNA, CDR2 SNTAGT, per germline. Produced via immunoSEQ multiplex PCR; TCRdb's table is partial and in-frame only. The sample consists of some 2,400,000 clones, 90% to 97% of them appearing once. The V call is TRBV6-4, the J call TRBJ1-2, with D perhaps TRBD1 (5 bases). The clonotype comes from a young man in good health. Sequencing was carried out using naive CD4+ T cells sorted from blood. Subset indicated: CD45RA+ positively selected. DNA for the CDR3: TGTGCCAGCAGCCTGACTCCCGGGGGGGATTTCGATGGCTACACCTTC. Translating gives CASSLTPGGDFDGYTF.